These T cell receptor beta chains were read from a single sample in a study of regulatory T cells in long-lasting Graves disease. Using its own MiXCR run on the multiplex PCR reads, TCRdb lists one record per CDR3 protein. The sample records roughly 610,000 distinct CDR3 sequences, about 16% being singletons. This sample also belongs to another study, concerning T cells in Graves' hyperthyroidism and ophthalmopathy.

This specimen consisted of peripheral blood mononuclear cells (PBMCs), obtained at new diagnosis, from a patient treated with antithyroid drugs. These receptors all come from a man between 18 and 35 years old with Graves disease. Both conserved end residues are part of each CDR3. D genes are given only for firm matches. Clone size is not always given. Where it is, it says once, few, many or a class for expanded clones.

D: TRBD2
length: 18
V: TRBV7-9
J: TRBJ2-2
size: few
CDR3: CASSSRGRTSGDTGELFF
DNA: TGTGCCAGCAGCTCCAGGGGGAGGACTAGCGGAGACACCGGGGAGCTGTTTTTT

D: -
length: 15
V: TRBV11-3
J: TRBJ2-1
size: many
CDR3: CASTLQGGKVNEQFF
DNA: TGTGCCAGCACCCTCCAAGGCGGCAAGGTGAATGAGCAGTTCTTC

D: TRBD1
length: 15
V: TRBV19
J: TRBJ1-2
size: -
CDR3: CASSIIGQGNYGYTF
DNA: TGTGCCAGTAGTATTATCGGACAGGGGAACTATGGCTACACCTTC

D: -
length: 14
V: TRBV5-1
J: TRBJ1-1
size: -
CDR3: CASRVDDMDTEAFF
DNA: TGCGCCAGCAGGGTAGATGACATGGACACTGAAGCTTTCTTT

D: -
length: 15
V: TRBV6-2/TRBV6-3
J: TRBJ2-7
size: many
CDR3: CASTTSGPSSLEQYF
DNA: TGTGCCAGCACGACCTCCGGGCCCTCTTCCCTGGAGCAGTACTTC

D: -
length: 14
V: TRBV12-3/TRBV12-4
J: TRBJ1-5
size: many
CDR3: CASSPDSRQQPQHF
DNA: TGTGCCAGCAGTCCGGACAGCCGGCAACAGCCCCAGCATTTT

D: -
length: 16
V: TRBV6-1
J: TRBJ1-2
size: many
CDR3: CASSGPSSPGNYGYTF
DNA: TGTGCCAGCAGTGGCCCGTCCTCGCCAGGGAACTATGGCTACACCTTC

D: TRBD1
length: 14
V: TRBV12-3/TRBV12-4
J: TRBJ1-2
size: many
CDR3: CASSFNERGPGYTF
DNA: TGTGCCAGCAGTTTCAACGAGAGGGGGCCCGGCTACACCTTC

D: -
length: 14
V: TRBV2
J: TRBJ1-4
size: -
CDR3: CASSEPTANEKLFF
DNA: TGTGCCAGCAGCGAACCAACAGCAAATGAAAAACTGTTTTTT

D: TRBD2
length: 14
V: TRBV11-2
J: TRBJ2-1
size: many
CDR3: CASTSGLAGIGQFF
DNA: TGTGCCAGCACTTCGGGACTAGCGGGAATAGGGCAGTTCTTC

D: TRBD1
length: 15
V: TRBV12-3/TRBV12-4
J: TRBJ1-2
size: -
CDR3: CASSLRQGAGYGYTF
DNA: TGTGCCAGCAGTTTACGACAGGGGGCGGGCTATGGCTACACCTTC

D: TRBD1
length: 15
V: TRBV11-3
J: TRBJ2-2
size: few
CDR3: CASSSRTGPSGELFF
DNA: TGTGCCAGCAGCAGCAGGACAGGCCCCTCCGGGGAGCTGTTTTTT

D: -
length: 14
V: TRBV5-1
J: TRBJ2-7
size: many
CDR3: CASSLDGSSYEQYF
DNA: TGTGCCAGCAGCTTAGACGGGAGCTCCTACGAGCAGTACTTC

D: -
length: 12
V: TRBV30
J: TRBJ2-1
size: -
CDR3: CAWSVGPLEQFF
DNA: TGTGCCTGGAGTGTTGGACCCCTGGAGCAGTTCTTC

D: -
length: 16
V: TRBV9
J: TRBJ2-5
size: -
CDR3: CASSVEGGGAIETQYF
DNA: TGTGCCAGCAGCGTAGAGGGAGGGGGGGCGATAGAGACCCAGTACTTC

D: TRBD1
length: 13
V: TRBV11-2
J: TRBJ2-7
size: many
CDR3: CASTLDRDGEQYF
DNA: TGTGCCAGCACCCTAGACAGGGACGGCGAGCAGTACTTC

D: -
length: 12
V: TRBV20-1
J: TRBJ2-7
size: few
CDR3: CSATHRGGLFSF
DNA: TGCAGTGCTACCCACAGGGGGGGGCTGTTTTCCTTC

D: -
length: 13
V: TRBV6-1
J: TRBJ1-5
size: many
CDR3: CASKDFSNQPQHF
DNA: TGTGCCAGCAAGGACTTTAGCAATCAGCCCCAGCATTTT

D: -
length: 13
V: TRBV9
J: TRBJ1-1
size: many
CDR3: CASSVEGNTEAFF
DNA: TGTGCCAGCAGTGTAGAAGGGAACACTGAAGCTTTCTTT

D: -
length: 15
V: TRBV5-5
J: TRBJ1-1
size: few
CDR3: CASSLEVALNTEAFF
DNA: TGTGCCAGCAGCTTGGAGGTTGCGTTGAACACTGAAGCTTTCTTT

D: -
length: 15
V: TRBV27
J: TRBJ2-7
size: many
CDR3: CATRPVGGRNYEQYF
DNA: TGTGCCACCCGCCCGGTCGGGGGACGGAACTACGAGCAGTACTTC

D: -
length: 15
V: TRBV18
J: TRBJ2-5
size: many
CDR3: CASSLRAGTQETQYF
DNA: TGTGCCAGCTCACTACGGGCCGGGACTCAAGAGACCCAGTACTTC

D: -
length: 15
V: TRBV5-1
J: TRBJ2-1
size: -
CDR3: CASSSRSGAYNEQFF
DNA: TGCGCCAGCAGCTCCCGATCAGGGGCCTACAATGAGCAGTTCTTC

D: -
length: 15
V: TRBV7-2
J: TRBJ2-3
size: many
CDR3: CASSQRAFRTDTQYF
DNA: TGTGCCAGCAGCCAACGTGCGTTCCGCACAGATACGCAGTATTTT

D: -
length: 16
V: TRBV11-3
J: TRBJ2-1
size: -
CDR3: CASSLEGGNAYNEQFF
DNA: TGTGCCAGCAGCTTAGAAGGCGGGAACGCCTACAATGAGCAGTTCTTC

D: TRBD1
length: 13
V: TRBV30
J: TRBJ2-5
size: -
CDR3: CAWTTGGAETQYF
DNA: TGTGCCTGGACGACAGGGGGCGCGGAGACCCAGTACTTC

D: -
length: 15
V: TRBV30
J: TRBJ1-2
size: many
CDR3: CAWTRGVRLDYGYTF
DNA: TGTGCCTGGACGCGCGGGGTAAGGCTAGACTATGGCTACACCTTC

D: -
length: 13
V: TRBV6-1
J: TRBJ1-2
size: many
CDR3: CASSEVNRDGYTF
DNA: TGTGCCAGCAGTGAAGTCAATAGGGATGGCTACACCTTC

D: -
length: 13
V: TRBV5-1
J: TRBJ2-3
size: many
CDR3: CASSLEPSDTQYF
DNA: TGCGCCAGCAGCTTGGAACCTTCGGATACGCAGTATTTT

D: -
length: 13
V: TRBV2
J: TRBJ2-7
size: -
CDR3: CASTGPLTYEQYF
DNA: TGTGCCAGCACGGGACCTCTGACCTACGAGCAGTACTTC

D: TRBD2
length: 21
V: TRBV7-8
J: TRBJ2-7
size: -
CDR3: CASIDWRSETSAPQHSYEQYF
DNA: TGTGCCAGCATCGATTGGAGATCAGAGACTAGCGCCCCGCAACATTCCTACGAGCAGTACTTC

D: TRBD1
length: 15
V: TRBV11-1
J: TRBJ2-2
size: many
CDR3: CASSHRGVNTGELFF
DNA: TGTGCCAGCAGCCACAGGGGAGTGAACACCGGGGAGCTGTTTTTT

D: -
length: 15
V: TRBV15
J: TRBJ2-1
size: many
CDR3: CATSRDPGPHNEQFF
DNA: TGTGCCACCAGCAGAGATCCCGGCCCCCACAATGAGCAGTTCTTC

D: TRBD2
length: 16
V: TRBV9
J: TRBJ2-7
size: -
CDR3: CASSVVPSGRHYEQYF
DNA: TGTGCCAGCAGCGTAGTTCCTAGCGGGAGGCATTACGAGCAGTACTTC

D: TRBD2
length: 14
V: TRBV28
J: TRBJ2-3
size: many
CDR3: CASQAGGPSDTQYF
DNA: TGTGCCAGCCAAGCGGGAGGGCCATCAGATACGCAGTATTTT

D: TRBD2
length: 17
V: TRBV7-9
J: TRBJ2-5
size: few
CDR3: CASSLSPRGGRGETQYF
DNA: TGTGCCAGCAGCTTGTCACCCCGGGGGGGGCGAGGGGAGACCCAGTACTTC

D: TRBD2
length: 15
V: TRBV3-1
J: TRBJ2-7
size: few
CDR3: CASSPLREGRSEQYF
DNA: TGTGCCAGCAGCCCCTTGCGGGAGGGCCGGAGCGAGCAGTACTTC

D: -
length: 13
V: TRBV3-1
J: TRBJ2-5
size: -
CDR3: CASCQGPPETQYF
DNA: TGTGCCAGCTGCCAAGGCCCGCCGGAGACCCAGTACTTC

D: -
length: 15
V: TRBV27
J: TRBJ1-1
size: many
CDR3: CASRNRDAWGTEAFF
DNA: TGTGCCAGCAGGAACCGGGACGCGTGGGGCACTGAAGCTTTCTTT

D: -
length: 16
V: TRBV4-1
J: TRBJ1-1
size: -
CDR3: CASSLEPRGVLDEAFF
DNA: TGCGCCAGCAGCCTCGAACCCCGGGGGGTTCTCGATGAAGCTTTCTTT

D: -
length: 12
V: TRBV2
J: TRBJ2-3
size: -
CDR3: CASSELEDTQYF
DNA: TGTGCCAGCAGTGAATTGGAGGATACGCAGTATTTT